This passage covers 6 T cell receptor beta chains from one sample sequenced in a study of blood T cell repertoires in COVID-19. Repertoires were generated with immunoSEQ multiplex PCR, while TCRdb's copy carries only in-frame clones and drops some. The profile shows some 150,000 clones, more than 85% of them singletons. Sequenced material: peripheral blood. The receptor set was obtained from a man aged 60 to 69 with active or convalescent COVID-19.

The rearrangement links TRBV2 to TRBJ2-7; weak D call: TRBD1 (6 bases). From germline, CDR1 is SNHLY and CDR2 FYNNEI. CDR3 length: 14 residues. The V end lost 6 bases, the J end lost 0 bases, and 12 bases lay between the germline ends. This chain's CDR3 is CASRTQGSSYEQYF. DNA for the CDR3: TGTGCCAGCAGGACTCAGGGGAGCTCCTACGAGCAGTACTTC.

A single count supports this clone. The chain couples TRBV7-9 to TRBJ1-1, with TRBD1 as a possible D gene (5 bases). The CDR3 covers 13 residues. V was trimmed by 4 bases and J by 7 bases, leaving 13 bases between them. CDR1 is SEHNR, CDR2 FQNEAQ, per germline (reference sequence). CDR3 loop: CASSSSGVGEAFF. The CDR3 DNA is TGTGCCAGCAGCTCCTCGGGGGTTGGTGAAGCTTTCTTT.

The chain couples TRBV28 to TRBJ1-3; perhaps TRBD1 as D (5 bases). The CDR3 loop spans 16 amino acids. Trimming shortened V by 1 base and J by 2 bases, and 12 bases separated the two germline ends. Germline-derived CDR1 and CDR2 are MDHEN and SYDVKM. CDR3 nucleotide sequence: TGTGCCAGCAGTTTATCTACCTGGGGCACTGGAAACACCATATATTTT. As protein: CASSLSTWGTGNTIYF.

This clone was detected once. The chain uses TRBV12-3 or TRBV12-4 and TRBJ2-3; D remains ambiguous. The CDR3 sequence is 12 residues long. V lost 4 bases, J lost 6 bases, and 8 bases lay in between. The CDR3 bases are TGTGCCAGCAGTTGGAGCGAGGATACGCAGTATTTT. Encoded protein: CASSWSEDTQYF.

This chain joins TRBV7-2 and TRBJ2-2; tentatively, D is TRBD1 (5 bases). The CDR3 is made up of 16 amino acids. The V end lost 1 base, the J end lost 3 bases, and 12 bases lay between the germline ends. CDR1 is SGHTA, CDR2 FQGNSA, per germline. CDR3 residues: CASSLVARADTGELFF. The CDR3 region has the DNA TGTGCCAGCAGCTTAGTAGCCAGGGCAGACACCGGGGAGCTGTTTTTT. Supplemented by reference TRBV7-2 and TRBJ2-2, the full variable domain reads GAGVSQSPSNKVTEKGKDVELRCDPISGHTALYWYRQSLGQGLEFLIYFQGNSAPDKSGLPSDRFSAERTGGSVSTLTIQRTQQEDSAVYLCASSLVARADTGELFFGEGSRLTVL.

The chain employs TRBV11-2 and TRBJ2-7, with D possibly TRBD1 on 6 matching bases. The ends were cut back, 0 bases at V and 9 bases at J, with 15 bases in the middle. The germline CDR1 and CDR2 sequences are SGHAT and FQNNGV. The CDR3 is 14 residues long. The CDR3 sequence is CASSLDLTTRGQYF. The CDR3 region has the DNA TGTGCCAGCAGCTTAGATCTAACTACCAGGGGGCAGTACTTC.